These 3 T cell receptor beta chains were sequenced from one sample in a study of shared clonotypes between healthy human individuals. Measured with immunoSEQ multiplex PCR; TCRdb has only the in-frame clones, and not every one. This table has over 400,000 clones, roughly 80% appearing once. The sequencing input was PBMCs. These receptors came from a woman between 35 and 50 years old in good health. Some clones in this sample may be carry-over from other donors' samples.

The V gene is TRBV10-3, the J gene TRBJ1-1; perhaps TRBD1 as D (5 bases). The CDR3 runs 12 residues. The germline V and J ends were trimmed by 7 bases and 1 base, with 7 bases remaining between them. The V gene's germline CDR1 is ENHRY and CDR2 SYGVKD. The CDR3 is CAINQGNTEAFF. CDR3 nucleotides: TGTGCCATCAACCAGGGGAACACTGAAGCTTTCTTT.

A remark on this clone: This likely reflects a read error, since a far larger clone is one base away. This sample also contains other DNA sequences that code for the same CDR3. The CDR3 nucleotides read TGTGCTAGCAGTTTATTGACAGACTCTGGGGCCAACGTCCTGACTTTC. Amino acid sequence: CASSLLTDSGANVLTF. The chain couples TRBV28 to TRBJ2-6, with D perhaps TRBD1 (5 bases). The CDR3 has 16 amino acids. In germline, CDR1 is MDHEN, CDR2 SYDVKM.

This clone was detected ten times or more. The same CDR3 can be traced to other DNA sequences in this sample. V and J are TRBV27 and TRBJ2-3; tentatively, D is TRBD2 (6 bases). The CDR3 length is 13 residues. V was trimmed by 4 bases and J by 4 bases, leaving 9 bases between them. From germline, CDR1 is MNHEY and CDR2 SMNVEV (reference sequence). As DNA, the CDR3 is TGTGCCAGCAGTTCCCGACTAGCAGATACGCAGTATTTT. As protein: CASSSRLADTQYF.